This section outlines one T cell receptor beta chain sequence together with its context. The antigen it binds to is not known. One base away there is no much larger clone; base qualities are not given. Whole blood was collected in K2EDTA tubes by collaborating institutions according to the institutions' own protocols. Collaborator samples were shipped for TCRbeta analysis as frozen whole blood, isolated PBMCs, or DNA extracted from either sample type. This specimen comes from a study of blood T cell repertoires in COVID-19 (dated by TCRdb to 2018 to 2020). With respect to the entire study: Samples covering the acute and convalescent phases of COVID-19 were provided by collaborators in the United States, Italy and Spain. The prospective study material was composed of cDNA or gDNA derived from T cells, B-cell-depleted T cells, or PBMCs. Deeply sampled blood TCRbeta repertoires from subjects exposed to, actively infected with, or recovered from COVID-19 were included in the dataset. The repertoires were made available in a free public database intended to serve as a resource for research on the immune response to SARS-CoV-2. The samples were drawn from two sources: the first 160 participants of the ongoing ImmuneRACE study, and 1,254 subjects contributed by 6 global collaborators. The sample metadata nearly always contained a de-identified subject ID, COVID-19 status, age in years and sex. Where HLA class I and class II types were available, the types were taken from metadata supplied by the sample provider, not from assay-based typing. Overall study outcomes, separate from this receptor: The quantity of clinical and demographic metadata differed by source and by participant and was supplied without curation.

From a lookup of the germline V gene, CDR1 and CDR2 are MNHEY and SVGAGI. Inclusive of the bounding cysteine and phenylalanine, the CDR3 is 15 residues long. Of the read, only the CDR3 DNA is kept; its 45 bases are in frame from base 1. V is pruned by 2 bases and J by 4 bases, leaving 3 bases of the junction without a gene match. TCRbeta CDR3 regions were amplified from genomic DNA by means of the immunoSEQ Assay, a bias-controlled multiplex PCR. The authors' analysis ran thus. Nucleated cell counts per sample were estimated from amplification of reference gene primers within the assay. To quantify the absolute abundance of each unique TCRbeta CDR3 rearrangement, sequence reads were collapsed and filtered. For each sample, productive Simpson clonality was calculated by taking the square root of Simpson's diversity index across productive rearrangements. TCRdb obtained this table from immuneACCESS and retained in-frame rearrangements with V and J assigned. These tables miss some clones; where compared with another copy, unresolved V genes account for less than half of the shortfall, and the remainder is unexplained. The V and J calls and clone size come from that table; D and trimming were worked out from the DNA. This sample is represented by approximately 80,000 clones; 88% of them were singletons. Clones ranked in the top ten supply approximately 6.8% of the sample.

Recombination connected TRBV6-5 to TRBJ2-1; TRBD1 fits 9 bases in the junction. The sequence derives from a woman of 80 years or more with acute or convalescent COVID-19. Sequencing was carried out using peripheral blood. For the CDR3, the sequence is CASSYTGTGYNEQFF. The DNA is as follows: TGTGCCAGCAGTTACACCGGGACAGGGTACAATGAGCAGTTCTTC.